In this sample, the clone carrying this TCR beta chain turned up once. Its specificity is not known. Assay: immunoSEQ multiplex PCR; the TCRdb copy retains only in-frame clones and omits some. In the table there are around 100,000 clones, 87% of which are singletons. This sample was taken from a study of T cell responses to AZD1222 COVID-19 vaccine. About the study: Analyses pooled second doses at about 4 or about 12 weeks. Study conclusions and caveats: With two AZD1222 doses given, Spike-specific TCR breadth and depth both rose. Baseline seropositives among AZD1222 recipients totaled only five to seven. After the peak T cell response, and only then, were repertoires sampled.

There are 19 residues in the CDR3. The germline CDR1 and CDR2 sequences are LNHDA and SQIVND (reference sequence). The V and J ends lost 6 bases and 3 bases, in that order; junction bases with no gene match: 19. V is TRBV19 and J is TRBJ1-5; 8 bases fit TRBD1. The specimen comprised peripheral blood, sampled on day 0 of AZD1222 vaccination. This receptor was identified in an adult in good health. CDR3 nucleotide sequence: TGTGCCAGTAGCCTCCCCGACAGGGGTTGGGATACGGACAATCAGCCCCAGCATTTT. This encodes CASSLPDRGWDTDNQPQHF.